The T cell receptor (beta chain) under discussion was sequenced for a study of cytomegalovirus exposure and HLA in healthy donors. CDR3 length equals 16 residues. From germline, CDR1 is SGHRS and CDR2 YFSETQ. The J segment lost 1 base and the V segment lost 7 bases, leaving 9 bases of the junction unmatched. A multiplex PCR was run with 60 Vbeta primers and 13 Jbeta primers. This table comes from immunoSEQ multiplex PCR, and its TCRdb copy is limited to in-frame clones, with some not included. The repertoire table contains over 65,000 clones. The receptor's source is a woman in her twenties or thirties in good health and CMV-seronegative. This sequence joins TRBV5-1 and TRBJ2-7; 12 positions agree with TRBD2. The sequencing input was PBMCs. The CDR3 nucleotides are TGCGCCAGCGGTCCTAGCGGGGGGGCCCTTTCCTACGAGCAGTACTTC. Residues: CASGPSGGALSYEQYF.